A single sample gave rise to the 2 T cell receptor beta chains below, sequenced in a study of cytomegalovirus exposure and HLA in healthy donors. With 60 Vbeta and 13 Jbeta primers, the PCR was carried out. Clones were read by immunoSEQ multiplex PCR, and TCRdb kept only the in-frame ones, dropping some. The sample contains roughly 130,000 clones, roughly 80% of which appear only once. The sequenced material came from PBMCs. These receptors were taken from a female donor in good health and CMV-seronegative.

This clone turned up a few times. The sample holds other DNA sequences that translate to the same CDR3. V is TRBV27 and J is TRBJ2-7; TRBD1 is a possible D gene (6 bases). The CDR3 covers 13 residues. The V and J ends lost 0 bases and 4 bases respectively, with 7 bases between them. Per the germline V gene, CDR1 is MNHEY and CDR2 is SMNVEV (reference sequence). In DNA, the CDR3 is TGTGCCAGCAGTTTATCGGGGGCGTACGAGCAGTACTTC. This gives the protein CASSLSGAYEQYF.

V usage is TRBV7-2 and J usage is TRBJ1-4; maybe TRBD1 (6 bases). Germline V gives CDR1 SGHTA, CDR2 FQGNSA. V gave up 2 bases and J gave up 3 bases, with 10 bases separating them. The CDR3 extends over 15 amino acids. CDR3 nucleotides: TGTGCCAGCAGCTTAAGCACAGGGCCTAATGAAAAACTGTTTTTT. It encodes CASSLSTGPNEKLFF. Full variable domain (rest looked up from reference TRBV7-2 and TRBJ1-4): GAGVSQSPSNKVTEKGKDVELRCDPISGHTALYWYRQSLGQGLEFLIYFQGNSAPDKSGLPSDRFSAERTGGSVSTLTIQRTQQEDSAVYLCASSLSTGPNEKLFFGSGTQLSVL.